This T cell receptor beta chain is drawn from a study of neoadjuvant anti-PD-1 for oral cavity cancer. Comment on this clone: Its cognate antigen is unknown.

Losses at the gene ends were 6 bases for V and 3 bases for J; bases not matched to a gene: 9. CDR1 and CDR2 (germline): SNHLY, FYNNEI. This CDR3 has 15 residues. Patients had HPV-negative, locally advanced oral cavity squamous cell carcinoma. Study findings and constraints: PBMC Gini-index clonality exceeded responders' in non-responders post-nivolumab.

Most PBMC samples had roughly 0.5 ug input DNA in six replicates. Clones were sequenced by immunoSEQ multiplex PCR, and TCRdb holds only the in-frame ones, with some missing. The sample includes about 15,000 clones, approximately 64% of them seen just once. The receptor was isolated from a person aged 40 to 85 with oral cavity squamous cell carcinoma. The rearrangement uses TRBV2 and TRBJ2-7, with 9 bases matching TRBD1. Sample: PBMCs, taken before nivolumab (anti-PD-1) treatment. The CDR3 nucleotides read TGTGCCAGCAGCGCCTCGGGACAGGGCGACTACGAGCAGTACTTC. This gives the protein CASSASGQGDYEQYF.